This record concerns one TCR beta chain sequence. Its antigen is unidentified. The CDR3 consists of 14 residues. The V gene end was trimmed by 3 bases and the J gene end by 7 bases; junction bases not matched to a gene: 4. CDR1 and CDR2 (germline): MDHEN, SYDVKM. The study ran its PCR with 60 Vbeta and 13 Jbeta primers. Per the original data handling: A follow-up analysis tallied about 80 million unique TCR beta chains, roughly 11 million shared. Using immunoSEQ multiplex PCR, the repertoire was profiled, and TCRdb retains in-frame clones only, with some absent. V and J calls and clone size are copied from that table; D and trimming were computed from the DNA. The sample table sets out fewer than 150,000 clones. The sample is drawn from a study of cytomegalovirus exposure and HLA in healthy donors. On the study more broadly: Early released data had 80 million or so unique TCRs, all coming from HLA-typed donors.

General study findings and limits: According to the study, 150 to 200 TCR beta chains were cytomegalovirus-associated.

This TCR was recovered from a woman aged 55-69 years in good health and CMV-seronegative. The source material was PBMCs. V and J are TRBV28 and TRBJ2-2, with 8 bases matching TRBD2. CDR3 DNA sequence: TGTGCCAGCAGTTTTAGCGGGAAGGTCGGGGAGCTGTTTTTT. Its protein product is CASSFSGKVGELFF. The complete variable domain, with remaining parts taken from reference TRBV28 and TRBJ2-2, reads DVKVTQSSRYLVKRTGEKVFLECVQDMDHENMFWYRQDPGLGLRLIYFSYDVKMKEKGDIPEGYSVSREKKERFSLILESASTNQTSMYLCASSFSGKVGELFFGEGSRLTVL.